This TCR beta chain comes out of a study of CD8 T cells in ankylosing spondylitis. Study-level results: Characteristic of ankylosing spondylitis blood, it appeared, was a TCR beta motif comprising about eight highly homologous variants.

TCRdb itself ran the 5' RACE reads through MiXCR, one entry per CDR3 protein. This sample yields about 460,000 distinct CDR3 sequences, of which roughly 5.2% are seen a single time; under 4.5% belongs to the top ten. Per germline, CDR1 SGHTA and CDR2 FQGNSA. CDR3 size: 13 residues. The V gene lost 5 bases and the J gene lost 0 bases, with 7 bases spanning the gap. There are many counts of this clonotype. Its antigen remains unidentified. The chain recombines TRBV7-2 with TRBJ1-1; D uncertain. The sample consisted of blood, either unsorted or a sorted T cell fraction (not recorded which). The source of this sequence is a male donor with ankylosing spondylitis. As DNA, the CDR3 is TGTGCCAGCAGCGTTAGCTTGAACACTGAAGCTTTCTTT. It translates to CASSVSLNTEAFF.